Below, 15 T cell receptor beta chains from the same sample are listed, as sequenced in a study of T-cell reconstitution after alpha-beta-depleted transplantation in children (dated by TCRdb to between 2015 and 2016). Library generation was performed with PCR. TCRdb names Illumina HiSeq 2500 as the instrument used. TCR libraries were prepared with molecular barcoding, using unique molecular identifiers to normalize TCRbeta repertoire quantification. The public reads were reprocessed in TCRdb via fastp at Q25 and MiXCR, keeping in-frame beta chains. Each entry merges the rows of one CDR3 protein and shows their most common DNA and genes. In all, the sample holds around 400,000 distinct CDR3 sequences, and roughly 21% of those were seen once. The biggest ten clones account for 3.8% of the sample. Sequencing used PBMCs from the stem cell graft donor, obtained from the stem cell graft. The receptors were sampled from a human donor who donated a stem cell graft to a child with acute myeloid leukemia.

V gene TRBV6-1 combines with J gene TRBJ2-1; 13 bases agree with TRBD2. The germline V gene encodes CDR1 MNHNS and CDR2 SASEGT. This CDR3 region has 16 residues. Trimming took 4 bases from V and 8 from J; bases not matched to a gene: 8. CDR3 sequence reads: CASSGLAGGSGHEQFF. The CDR3 DNA follows: TGTGCCAGCAGTGGACTAGCGGGAGGATCGGGCCATGAGCAGTTCTTC.

The chain links TRBV6-5 to TRBJ1-1, with TRBD1 as a possible D gene (5 bases). The germline CDR1 and CDR2 sequences are MNHEY and SVGAGI. The germline V and J ends were trimmed by 0 bases and 1 base, with 12 bases remaining between them. The CDR3 spans 16 residues. CDR3 protein: CASSYSQGLGNTEAFF. The CDR3 region has the DNA TGTGCCAGCAGTTACTCTCAGGGACTGGGGAACACTGAAGCTTTCTTT.

This clonotype showed up just a few times. V and J are TRBV29-1 and TRBJ2-7; tentative D call: TRBD1 (6 bases). This CDR3 has 13 residues. With 4 bases removed from V and 1 base from J, the gap between germline ends came to 11 bases. Germline CDR1 reads SQVTM; CDR2 reads ANQGSEA. The CDR3 region has the DNA TGCAGCGTTGCAAGGACAGCATCCTACGAGCAGTACTTC. It yields the protein CSVARTASYEQYF.

The V and J genes are TRBV4-3 and TRBJ2-2; the D is unclear. This CDR3 is 14 amino acids long. Germline V CDR1 and CDR2: LGHNA, YSLEER. Trimming cost V 4 bases and J 3 bases, with 9 bases left between them. The CDR3, as DNA: TGCGCCAGCAGCCGCAACAGCTACACCGGGGAGCTGTTTTTT. This encodes CASSRNSYTGELFF.

This clonotype was seen ten or more times. The chain recombines TRBV29-1 with TRBJ2-1, with 10 bases matching TRBD2. V lost 4 bases and J lost 9; bases outside the gene matches: 6. The CDR3 consists of 13 residues. From germline, CDR1 is SQVTM and CDR2 ANQGSEA. The CDR3 nucleotides are TGCAGCGTTGGTCTAGCGGGAGAGGGTGAGCAGTTCTTC. It yields the protein CSVGLAGEGEQFF.

The chain couples TRBV30 to TRBJ2-3, with D possibly matching TRBD2 (5 bases). The CDR3 consists of 13 residues. Germline V gene lookup returns CDR1 GTSNPN and CDR2 SVGIG (reference sequence). V dropped 4 bases and J dropped 4 bases, with 12 bases sitting between them. CDR3 in amino acids: CAWTTRGPDTQYF. CDR3 sequence (DNA): TGTGCCTGGACTACACGAGGGCCAGATACGCAGTATTTT.

This clonotype was seen ten or more times. The V gene is TRBV12-3 or TRBV12-4, the J gene TRBJ2-5; weak D call: TRBD1 (5 bases). CDR3 length: 14 residues. Trimming removed 6 bases from V and 4 bases from J, with 15 bases in between. CDR3 protein: CASSDSGWRETQYF. CDR3 bases: TGTGCCAGCAGCGATTCAGGGTGGCGAGAGACCCAGTACTTC.

This clonotype was recorded a few times. The chain carries TRBV18 and TRBJ2-1, with 8 bases aligning to TRBD2. CDR1 and CDR2 from the germline V gene are KGHSH and LQKENI. V trimming: 1 base; J trimming: 1 base; junction bases outside the gene matches: 6. The CDR3 totals 17 residues. Written as DNA, the CDR3 is TGTGCCAGCTCACCACTGATAGCGGGACGTTCCTACAATGAGCAGTTCTTC. Its translation: CASSPLIAGRSYNEQFF.

The rearrangement uses TRBV12-3 or TRBV12-4 and TRBJ1-1, with D possibly TRBD1 on 6 matching bases. The CDR3 spans 13 residues. The V gene lost 7 bases and the J gene lost 1 base, with 10 bases spanning the gap. In nucleotides, the CDR3 is TGTGCCAGCAATCGACAGGAGAACACTGAAGCTTTCTTT. It encodes CASNRQENTEAFF.

This clonotype was counted only a few times. V and J are TRBV28 and TRBJ2-7; D could derive from TRBD1 or TRBD2 (5 bases each). Germline CDR1 MDHEN, CDR2 SYDVKM. This CDR3 region has 16 residues. The germline V and J ends were trimmed by 1 base and 0 bases, with 13 bases remaining between them. The CDR3 here is CASSLFLAGSSYEQYF. The CDR3 nucleotides are TGTGCCAGCAGTTTATTCCTGGCAGGGAGCTCCTACGAGCAGTACTTC.

The V gene is TRBV28, the J gene TRBJ2-1; 11 nucleotides match TRBD2. The CDR3 covers 17 residues. V lost 2 bases, J lost 5 bases, and 8 bases stayed unmatched. CDR1 is MDHEN and CDR2 is SYDVKM in the germline V gene. In DNA form, the CDR3 reads TGTGCCAGCAGTTTACCCCCACTAGCGGGAGCCGACAATGAGCAGTTCTTC. Translation gives CASSLPPLAGADNEQFF.

The chain is built from TRBV7-2 and TRBJ2-3, with D perhaps matching TRBD2 (7 bases). Trimming took 5 bases from V and 6 from J, leaving 15 bases between them. CDR1 and CDR2 from the germline V gene are SGHTA and FQGNSA. The CDR3 is 14 residues long. The CDR3 DNA follows: TGTGCCAGCAGCAAAGGGGGGGCCGGCGATACGCAGTATTTT. This codes for CASSKGGAGDTQYF.

The V gene is TRBV20-1, the J gene TRBJ2-2; the match to TRBD2 covers 8 bases. CDR3 length equals 14 residues. V was clipped by 5 bases and J by 4 bases; unmatched bases: 6. The germline gives CDR1 DFQATT, CDR2 SNEGSKA (reference sequence). CDR3 nucleotides: TGCAGTGCTCTTAGCGGGGTAGGCACCGGGGAGCTGTTTTTT. It encodes CSALSGVGTGELFF.

Only a few counts were recorded for this clonotype. CDR3 nucleotide sequence: TGCACCAGCAGCCAAGAGGGGCTGGGAGAGACCCAGTACTTC. This encodes CTSSQEGLGETQYF. The rearrangement uses TRBV1 and TRBJ2-5; the DNA was not used to check the table's D call, TRBD1. TRBV1 is deemed a pseudogene. This CDR3 spans 14 amino acids.

This clonotype was seen ten or more times. The chain is built from TRBV20-1 and TRBJ2-7; possible D gene TRBD1, 5 bases. The V gene's germline CDR1 is DFQATT and CDR2 SNEGSKA (reference sequence). This CDR3 contains 13 residues. Trimming pared 1 base from V and 3 bases from J, leaving 10 bases between. CDR3 amino acids: CSARGGRDYEQYF. Here the CDR3 DNA reads TGCAGTGCTAGAGGTGGCAGGGACTACGAGCAGTACTTC.